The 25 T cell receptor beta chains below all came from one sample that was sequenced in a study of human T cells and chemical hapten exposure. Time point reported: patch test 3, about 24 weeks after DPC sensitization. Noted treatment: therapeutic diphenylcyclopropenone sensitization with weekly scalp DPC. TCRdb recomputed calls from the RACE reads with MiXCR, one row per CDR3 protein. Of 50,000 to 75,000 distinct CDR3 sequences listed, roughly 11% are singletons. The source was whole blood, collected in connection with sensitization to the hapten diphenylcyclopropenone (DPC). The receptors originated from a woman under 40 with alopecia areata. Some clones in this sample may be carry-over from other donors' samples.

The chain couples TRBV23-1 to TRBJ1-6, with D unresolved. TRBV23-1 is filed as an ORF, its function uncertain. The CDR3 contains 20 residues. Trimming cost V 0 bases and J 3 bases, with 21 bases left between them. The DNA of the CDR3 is TGCGCCAGCAGTCAATCAATACCTAGCGAAGAGAGATTCTATAATTCACCCCTCCACTTT. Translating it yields CASSQSIPSEERFYNSPLHF.

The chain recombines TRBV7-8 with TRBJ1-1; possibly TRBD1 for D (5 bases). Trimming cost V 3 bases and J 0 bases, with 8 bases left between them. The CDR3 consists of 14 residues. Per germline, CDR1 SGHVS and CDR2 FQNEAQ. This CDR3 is CASSLTDMNTEAFF. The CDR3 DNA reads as TGTGCCAGCAGCTTGACAGATATGAACACTGAAGCTTTCTTT. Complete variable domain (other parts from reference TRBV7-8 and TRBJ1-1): GAGVSQSPRYKVAKRGQDVALRCDPISGHVSLFWYQQALGQGPEFLTYFQNEAQLDKSGLPSDRFFAERPEGSVSTLKIQRTQQEDSAVYLCASSLTDMNTEAFFGQGTRLTVV.

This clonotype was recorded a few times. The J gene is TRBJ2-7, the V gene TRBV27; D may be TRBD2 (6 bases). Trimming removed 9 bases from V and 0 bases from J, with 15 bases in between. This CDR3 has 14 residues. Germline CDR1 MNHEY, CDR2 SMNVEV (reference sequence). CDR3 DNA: TGTGCCAGTTGGGCCAGCGGGTTCTCCTACGAGCAGTACTTC. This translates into CASWASGFSYEQYF.

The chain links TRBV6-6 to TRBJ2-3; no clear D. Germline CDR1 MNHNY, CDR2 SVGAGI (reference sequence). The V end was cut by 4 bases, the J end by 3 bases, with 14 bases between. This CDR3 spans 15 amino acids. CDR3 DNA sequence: TGTGCCAGCAGTTTCTCCACCGTTGAGACAGATACGCAGTATTTT. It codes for CASSFSTVETDTQYF.

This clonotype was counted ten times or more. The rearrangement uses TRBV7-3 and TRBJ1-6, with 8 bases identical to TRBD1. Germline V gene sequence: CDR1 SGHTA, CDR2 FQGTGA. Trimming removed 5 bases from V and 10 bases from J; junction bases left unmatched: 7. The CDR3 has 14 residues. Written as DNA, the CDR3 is TGTGCCAGCAGCAACACAGGGGGAGGATCACCCCTCCACTTT. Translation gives CASSNTGGGSPLHF.

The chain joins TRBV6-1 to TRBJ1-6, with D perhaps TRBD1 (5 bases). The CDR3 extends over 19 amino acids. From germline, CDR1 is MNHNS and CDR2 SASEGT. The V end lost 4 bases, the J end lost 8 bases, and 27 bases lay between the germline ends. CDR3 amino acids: CASSGIPGKGRPIYSPLHF. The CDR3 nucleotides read TGTGCCAGCAGTGGAATCCCCGGTAAGGGGCGGCCAATTTATTCACCCCTCCACTTT.

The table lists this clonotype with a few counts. The CDR3 sequence: CASSLAPDLHSDTQYF. The CDR3 DNA reads TGCGCCAGCAGCTTGGCGCCGGACCTGCACTCGGATACGCAGTATTTT. The rearrangement links TRBV5-1 to TRBJ2-3; D is unclear. V lost 0 bases and J 6 bases, leaving 17 bases between the germline ends. The CDR3 extends over 16 amino acids. Germline V gene data show CDR1 as SGHRS and CDR2 as YFSETQ. Looking up the rest from reference TRBV5-1 and TRBJ2-3 gives the full variable domain: KAGVTQTPRYLIKTRGQQVTLSCSPISGHRSVSWYQQTPGQGLQFLFEYFSETQRNKGNFPGRFSGRQFSNSRSEMNVSTLELGDSALYLCASSLAPDLHSDTQYFGPGTRLTVL.

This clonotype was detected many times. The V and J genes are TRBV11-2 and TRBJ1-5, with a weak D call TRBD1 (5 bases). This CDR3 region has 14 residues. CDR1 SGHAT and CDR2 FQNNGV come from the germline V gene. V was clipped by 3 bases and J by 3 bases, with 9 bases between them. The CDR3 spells CASSLEGYNQPQHF. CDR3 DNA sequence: TGTGCCAGCAGCTTGGAGGGGTACAATCAGCCCCAGCATTTT.

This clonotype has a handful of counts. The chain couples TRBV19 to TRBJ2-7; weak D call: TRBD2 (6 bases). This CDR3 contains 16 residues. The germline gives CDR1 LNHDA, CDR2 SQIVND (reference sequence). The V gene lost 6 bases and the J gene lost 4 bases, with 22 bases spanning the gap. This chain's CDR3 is CASRTQRGAGEYEQYF. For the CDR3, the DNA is TGTGCCAGTAGGACGCAAAGGGGAGCGGGTGAATACGAGCAGTACTTC.

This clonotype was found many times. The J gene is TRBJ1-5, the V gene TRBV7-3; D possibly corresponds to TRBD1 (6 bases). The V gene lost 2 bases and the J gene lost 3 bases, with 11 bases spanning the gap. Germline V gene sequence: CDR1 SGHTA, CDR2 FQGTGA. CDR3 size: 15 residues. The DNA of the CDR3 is TGTGCCAGCAGCTTATTGCGGACAGCCAATCAGCCCCAGCATTTT. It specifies CASSLLRTANQPQHF.

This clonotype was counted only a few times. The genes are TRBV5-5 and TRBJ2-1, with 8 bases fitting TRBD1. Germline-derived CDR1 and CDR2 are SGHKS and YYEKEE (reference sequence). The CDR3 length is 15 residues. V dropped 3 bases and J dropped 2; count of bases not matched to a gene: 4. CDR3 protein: CASSWTGSPYNEQFF. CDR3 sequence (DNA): TGTGCCAGCAGCTGGACAGGGAGTCCCTACAATGAGCAGTTCTTC.

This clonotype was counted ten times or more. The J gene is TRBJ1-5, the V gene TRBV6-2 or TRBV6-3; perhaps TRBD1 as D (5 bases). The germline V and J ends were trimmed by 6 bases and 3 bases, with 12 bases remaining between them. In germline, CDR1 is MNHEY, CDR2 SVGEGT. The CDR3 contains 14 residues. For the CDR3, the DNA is TGTGCCAGCAGGGGAACAGGACTCAATCAGCCCCAGCATTTT. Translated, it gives CASRGTGLNQPQHF.

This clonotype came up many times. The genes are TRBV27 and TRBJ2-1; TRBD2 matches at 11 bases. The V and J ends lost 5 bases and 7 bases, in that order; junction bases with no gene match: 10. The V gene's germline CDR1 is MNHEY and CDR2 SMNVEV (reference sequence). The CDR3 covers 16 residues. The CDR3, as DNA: TGTGCCAGCAGTAGCCTTGGGACTAGCGGTGAAAATGAGCAGTTCTTC. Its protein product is CASSSLGTSGENEQFF.

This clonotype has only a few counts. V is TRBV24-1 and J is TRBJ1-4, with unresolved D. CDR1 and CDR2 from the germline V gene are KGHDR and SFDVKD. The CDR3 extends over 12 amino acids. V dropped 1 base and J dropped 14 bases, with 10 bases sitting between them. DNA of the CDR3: TGTGCCACCAGTGATTTTGAGGGAGACCTGTTTTTT. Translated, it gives CATSDFEGDLFF.

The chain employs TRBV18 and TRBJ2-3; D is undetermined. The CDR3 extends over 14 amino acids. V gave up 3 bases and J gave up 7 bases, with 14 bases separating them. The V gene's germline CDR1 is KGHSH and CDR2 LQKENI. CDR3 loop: CASSPPQPVNTQYF. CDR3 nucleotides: TGTGCCAGCTCACCCCCCCAACCGGTGAATACGCAGTATTTT.

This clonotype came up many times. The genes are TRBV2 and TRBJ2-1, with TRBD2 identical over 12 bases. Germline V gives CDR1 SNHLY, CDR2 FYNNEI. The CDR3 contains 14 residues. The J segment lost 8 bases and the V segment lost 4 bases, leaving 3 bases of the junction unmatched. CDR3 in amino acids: CASSASGRADEQFF. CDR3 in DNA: TGTGCCAGCAGTGCTAGCGGGAGGGCGGATGAGCAGTTCTTC. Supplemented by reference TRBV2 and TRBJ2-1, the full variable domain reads EPEVTQTPSHQVTQMGQEVILRCVPISNHLYFYWYRQILGQKVEFLVSFYNNEISEKSEIFDDQFSVERPDGSNFTLKIRSTKLEDSAMYFCASSASGRADEQFFGPGTRLTVL.

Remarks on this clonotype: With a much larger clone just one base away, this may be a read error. The CDR3 sequence: CSASAPQGANELFF. CDR3 coding DNA: TGCAGTGCTAGTGCCCCCCAGGGGGCTAATGAGCTGTTCTTC. The chain recombines TRBV20-1 with TRBJ2-1, with 8 bases matching TRBD1. From germline, CDR1 is DFQATT and CDR2 SNEGSKA (reference sequence). The CDR3 contains 14 residues.

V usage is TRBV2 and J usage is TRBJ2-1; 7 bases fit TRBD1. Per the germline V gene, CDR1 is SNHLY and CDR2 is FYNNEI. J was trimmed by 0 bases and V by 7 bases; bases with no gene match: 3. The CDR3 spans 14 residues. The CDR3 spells CASKDRSSYNEQFF. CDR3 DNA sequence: TGTGCCAGCAAGGACAGGAGCTCCTACAATGAGCAGTTCTTC.

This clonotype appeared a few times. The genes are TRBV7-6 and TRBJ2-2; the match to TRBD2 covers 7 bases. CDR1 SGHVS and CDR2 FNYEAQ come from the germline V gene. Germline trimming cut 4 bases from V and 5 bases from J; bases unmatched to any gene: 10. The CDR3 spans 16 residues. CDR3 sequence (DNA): TGTGCCAGCAGCTACCTGGCGGGAGAAGGAACCGGGGAGCTGTTTTTT. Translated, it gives CASSYLAGEGTGELFF.

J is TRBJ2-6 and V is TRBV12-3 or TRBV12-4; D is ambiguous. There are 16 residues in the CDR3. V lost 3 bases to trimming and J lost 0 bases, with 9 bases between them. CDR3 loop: CASSLEPLSGANVLTF. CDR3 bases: TGTGCCAGCAGTTTGGAACCTCTCTCTGGGGCCAACGTCCTGACTTTC.

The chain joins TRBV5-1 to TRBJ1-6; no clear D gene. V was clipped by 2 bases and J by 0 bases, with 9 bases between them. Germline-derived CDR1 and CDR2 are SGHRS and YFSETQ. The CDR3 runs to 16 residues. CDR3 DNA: TGCGCCAGCAGCTTTGGCGAGAGCTCCTATAATTCACCCCTCCACTTT. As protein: CASSFGESSYNSPLHF.

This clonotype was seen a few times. CDR3 bases: TGTGCCAGCAGTGGACGGTACAATGAGCAGTTCTTC. Translating gives CASSGRYNEQFF. The chain has TRBV28 and TRBJ2-1; D is uncertain. CDR3 length equals 12 residues. Trimming took 5 bases from V and 4 from J, leaving 6 bases between them. Germline CDR1 and CDR2: MDHEN and SYDVKM.

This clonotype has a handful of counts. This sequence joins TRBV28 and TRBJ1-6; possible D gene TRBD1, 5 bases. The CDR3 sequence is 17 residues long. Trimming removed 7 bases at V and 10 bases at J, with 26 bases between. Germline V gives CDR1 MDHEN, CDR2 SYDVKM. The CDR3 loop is CASIPNRGDGRSSPLHF. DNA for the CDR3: TGTGCCAGCATCCCTAACCGGGGCGACGGCAGATCCTCACCCCTCCACTTT.

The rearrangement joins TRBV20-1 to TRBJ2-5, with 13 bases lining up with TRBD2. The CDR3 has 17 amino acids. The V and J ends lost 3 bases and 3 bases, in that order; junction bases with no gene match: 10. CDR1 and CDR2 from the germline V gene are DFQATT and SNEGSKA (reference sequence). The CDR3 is CSARWTLGLAGKETQYF. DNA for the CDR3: TGCAGTGCTAGGTGGACCTTGGGACTAGCGGGGAAAGAGACCCAGTACTTC.

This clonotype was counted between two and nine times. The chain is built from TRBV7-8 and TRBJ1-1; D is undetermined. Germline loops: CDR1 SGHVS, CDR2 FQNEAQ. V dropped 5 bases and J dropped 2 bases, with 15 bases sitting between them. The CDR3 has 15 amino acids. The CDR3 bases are TGTGCCAGCAGCCCCGGTCAATCCCAAAACACTGAAGCTTTCTTT. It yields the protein CASSPGQSQNTEAFF.